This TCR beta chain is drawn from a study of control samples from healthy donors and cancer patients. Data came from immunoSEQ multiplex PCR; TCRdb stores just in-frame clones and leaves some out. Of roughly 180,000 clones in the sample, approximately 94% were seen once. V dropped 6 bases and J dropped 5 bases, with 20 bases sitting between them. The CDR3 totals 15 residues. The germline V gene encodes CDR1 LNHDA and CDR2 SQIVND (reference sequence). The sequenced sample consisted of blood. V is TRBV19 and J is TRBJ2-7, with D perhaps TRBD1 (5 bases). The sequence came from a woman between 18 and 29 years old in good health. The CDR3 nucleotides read TGTGCCAGTAGGCAGGACACCTCAAGGCTCCACGAGCAGTACTTC. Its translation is CASRQDTSRLHEQYF. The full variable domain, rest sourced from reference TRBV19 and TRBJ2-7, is DGGITQSPKYLFRKEGQNVTLSCEQNLNHDAMYWYRQDPGQGLRLIYYSQIVNDFQKGDIAEGYSVSREKKESFPLTVTSAQKNPTAFYLCASRQDTSRLHEQYFGPGTRLTVT.